The clone carrying this T cell receptor (beta chain) was seen ten or more times. Its antigen is undetermined. This entry is derived from a study of identical twins. Study-wide results and caveats: Out-of-frame alpha sequences shared by twins were enriched for low generation probability.

The CDR3 is made up of 17 amino acids. Trimming cost V 2 bases and J 3 bases, with 17 bases left between them. One entry per CDR3 protein, called by TCRdb with MiXCR from the 5' RACE reads. The sample consists of some 500,000 distinct CDR3 sequences, more than 9% of them appearing once. These records were also assigned to another study, of yellow fever vaccine responses in identical twins. That report notes: Twin vaccine T cell responses reportedly seemed partly convergent, partly personalized.

The receptor was isolated from a woman aged 18-30 years in good health. The chain links TRBV12-3 or TRBV12-4 to TRBJ2-1, with D perhaps being TRBD1 or TRBD2 (6 bases each). The material sequenced was PBMCs. The CDR3 nucleotides are TGTGCCAGCAGTTTAAACCCTTGGGGGCGGGGCTACAATGAGCAGTTCTTC. It encodes CASSLNPWGRGYNEQFF.